This T cell receptor beta chain was captured by sequencing in a study of shared clonotypes between healthy human individuals. The CDR3 sequence is 16 residues long. The germline V gene encodes CDR1 SGHTA and CDR2 FQGNSA. V was pared by 5 bases and J by 7 bases, with 14 bases of the junction left unmatched. As concerns this clone: Its antigen is unknown.

Participating donors were healthy, HIV-negative adults free of recent acute infections or vaccinations. Study-level points and caveats: Shared clonotypes across all four donors exceeded non-shared ones in generation probability. Sampling used blood alone; tissue repertoires probably differ. Represented genetic and exposure-history diversity was restricted by having few donors.

Libraries were prepared by immunoSEQ multiplex PCR; TCRdb keeps only in-frame clonotypes and omits some of them. The sample includes fewer than 2.5 million clones, more than 85% seen only once; the top ten take 0.35% to 0.45%. The TCR originated in a young man in good health. Some clones in this sample may be carry-over from other donors' samples. Sequencing input: naive CD4+ T cells from PBMCs. The subset was: CD45RA+ positively selected. The chain combines TRBV7-2 with TRBJ2-1, with 7 bases fitting TRBD2. The CDR3 spells CASSPRLANNQNEQFF. The CDR3 DNA follows: TGTGCCAGCAGCCCCCGACTAGCTAATAATCAGAATGAGCAGTTCTTC.